The 29 T cell receptor beta chains in this list originate from one sample, sequenced in a study of cytomegalovirus exposure and HLA in healthy donors. PCR involved 60 Vbeta and 13 Jbeta primers. Assay used: immunoSEQ multiplex PCR; TCRdb lists only in-frame clones, some missing. This sample has more than 85,000 clones, with 77% found just once. The sample taken for sequencing was PBMCs. These receptors were obtained from a boy aged 5-17 years in good health and CMV-seronegative.

In this sample, this clone turned up a few times. The chain is built from TRBV7-8 and TRBJ1-6; tentatively, D is TRBD1 (6 bases). The CDR3 loop spans 15 amino acids. The V end was cut by 3 bases, the J end by 8 bases, with 14 bases between. Germline CDR1 and CDR2: SGHVS and FQNEAQ. The DNA of the CDR3 is TGTGCCAGCAGCTTTGACAGGCCTGGGGATTCACCCCTCCACTTT. This translates into CASSFDRPGDSPLHF.

The chain has TRBV6-4 and TRBJ1-1; tentatively, D is TRBD1 (6 bases). The germline V gene encodes CDR1 MRHNA and CDR2 SNTAGT. The CDR3 covers 15 residues. Trimming removed 5 bases at V and 1 base at J, with 14 bases between. CDR3 sequence: CASSIRDTQNTEAFF. The CDR3 region has the DNA TGTGCCAGCAGTATTAGGGACACGCAGAACACTGAAGCTTTCTTT.

This clone was recorded once. The gene calls are TRBV7-9 and TRBJ2-1; 11 nucleotides line up with TRBD2. Germline V lookup: CDR1 SEHNR, CDR2 FQNEAQ (reference sequence). This CDR3 is 13 amino acids long. V shed 6 bases, J shed 7 bases, and the junction held 2 bases outside the gene matches. CDR3 sequence (DNA): TGTGCCAGCAGTACTAGCGGGAGTAATGAGCAGTTCTTC. Encoded protein: CASSTSGSNEQFF.

The rearrangement joins TRBV7-9 to TRBJ1-1; TRBD1 is a possible D gene (5 bases). The germline gives CDR1 SEHNR, CDR2 FQNEAQ (reference sequence). The ends were cut back, 1 base at V and 2 bases at J, with 14 bases in the middle. The CDR3 runs to 16 residues. The CDR3 DNA follows: TGTGCCAGCAGCTTAGAACCAGGGTTAATTAACACTGAAGCTTTCTTT. Encoded protein: CASSLEPGLINTEAFF.

This clone is a singleton in its sample. The chain has TRBV28 and TRBJ2-5; D call uncertain. The CDR3 is 12 amino acids. Looked up from germline, CDR1 is MDHEN and CDR2 is SYDVKM. The ends were cut back, 1 base at V and 3 bases at J, with 3 bases in the middle. CDR3 region: CASSLSKETQYF. The CDR3 coding sequence is TGTGCCAGCAGTTTATCCAAAGAGACCCAGTACTTC.

This clone has just one count. The junction differs from germline at one of its ends, possibly a read error. The V gene is TRBV7-6, the J gene TRBJ2-3; TRBD2 matches at 13 bases. The CDR3 contains 15 residues. Germline V lookup: CDR1 SGHVS, CDR2 FNYEAQ. The chain's CDR3 is CASSLDPGLAGELDF. As DNA, the CDR3 is TGTGCCAGCAGCTTAGACCCTGGACTAGCGGGAGAGTTGGATTTT.

DNA for the CDR3: TGTGCCAGCAGCTTCACAGGGAGCGAGCAGTACTTC. It specifies CASSFTGSEQYF. The chain couples TRBV7-2 to TRBJ2-7; maybe TRBD1 (6 bases). Trimming shortened V by 3 bases and J by 6 bases, and 9 bases separated the two germline ends. CDR3 length: 12 amino acids. The germline V gene encodes CDR1 SGHTA and CDR2 FQGNSA.

V usage is TRBV7-8 and J usage is TRBJ2-2, with D possibly being TRBD2 (5 bases). The V end lost 4 bases, the J end lost 5 bases, and 11 bases lay between the germline ends. Germline CDR1 is SGHVS and CDR2 is FQNEAQ. The CDR3 extends over 14 amino acids. The DNA of the CDR3 is TGTGCCAGCAGCTCGGAGGTTGGGACCGGGGAGCTGTTTTTT. It codes for CASSSEVGTGELFF.

The chain carries TRBV6-4 and TRBJ2-3; 13 bases match TRBD2. Germline loops: CDR1 MRHNA, CDR2 SNTAGT. CDR3 length equals 14 residues. V was clipped by 8 bases and J by 2 bases; unmatched bases: 1. CDR3 nucleotide sequence: TGTGCCAGCGGGACTAGCGGGGACACAGATACGCAGTATTTT. It yields the protein CASGTSGDTDTQYF.

This clone has only one observation. The genes are TRBV6-1 and TRBJ2-3; D is undetermined. CDR1 and CDR2 (germline): MNHNS, SASEGT. The CDR3 runs 12 residues. Trimming removed 5 bases at V and 2 bases at J, with 5 bases between. The CDR3 loop reads CASSRYTDTQYF. Here the CDR3 DNA reads TGTGCCAGCAGTCGCTACACAGATACGCAGTATTTT.

This clone appeared a few times. The V gene is TRBV6-1, the J gene TRBJ1-1, with D unresolved. V dropped 5 bases and J dropped 3 bases, with 13 bases sitting between them. The CDR3 covers 14 residues. Germline CDR1 is MNHNS and CDR2 is SASEGT. CDR3 nucleotide sequence: TGTGCCAGCAGTCTCCGGGGTGGGGACACTGAAGCTTTCTTT. Its protein is CASSLRGGDTEAFF.

Only a few counts were recorded for this clone. The chain employs TRBV30 and TRBJ1-5; weak D call: TRBD1 (5 bases). The CDR3 extends over 14 amino acids. V lost 5 bases and J lost 2, with 13 bases in between. Germline V gives CDR1 GTSNPN, CDR2 SVGIG (reference sequence). This chain's CDR3 is CAWQQADRNQPQHF. The CDR3 DNA is TGTGCCTGGCAACAGGCGGATCGCAATCAGCCCCAGCATTTT.

This clone was detected a few times. V and J are TRBV30 and TRBJ2-1; TRBD2 matches 8 bases. Per the germline V gene, CDR1 is GTSNPN and CDR2 is SVGIG (reference sequence). The CDR3 contains 17 residues. After removal of 4 bases from V and 5 bases from J, the junction contained 16 bases not matched to a gene. CDR3 coding DNA: TGTGCCTGGAAACCGGTTTTCTCAGCGGGGGAAAACAATGAGCAGTTCTTC. Protein sequence: CAWKPVFSAGENNEQFF.

This clone was observed a single time. V is TRBV7-6 and J is TRBJ2-1, with a tentative D call TRBD2 (6 bases). Germline loops: CDR1 SGHVS, CDR2 FNYEAQ. The CDR3 has 16 amino acids. Trimming took 5 bases from V and 8 from J, leaving 22 bases between them. The CDR3 bases are TGTGCCAGCAGCCCATCCTACACGGAGGGCCGGGATGAGCAGTTCTTC. This sequence encodes CASSPSYTEGRDEQFF.

The J gene is TRBJ2-3, the V gene TRBV7-9, with 7 bases matching TRBD2. J was trimmed by 4 bases and V by 5 bases; bases with no gene match: 12. Germline V gene data show CDR1 as SEHNR and CDR2 as FQNEAQ (reference sequence). The CDR3 loop spans 16 amino acids. The CDR3: CASSVRGAGAADTQYF. In nucleotides, the CDR3 is TGTGCCAGCAGCGTGCGGGGTGCGGGAGCGGCAGATACGCAGTATTTT.

The genes are TRBV29-1 and TRBJ1-2; 7 bases are a match to TRBD1. This CDR3 comprises 15 residues. Germline-derived CDR1 and CDR2 are SQVTM and ANQGSEA. J was trimmed by 6 bases and V by 8 bases; bases with no gene match: 18. The CDR3 protein is CSSSSAGGIFNGYTF. In nucleotides, the CDR3 is TGCAGCTCGTCATCGGCAGGGGGGATCTTCAATGGCTACACCTTC. The whole variable domain, filled in from reference TRBV29-1 and TRBJ1-2, reads SAVISQKPSRDICQRGTSLTIQCQVDSQVTMMFWYRQQPGQSLTLIATANQGSEATYESGFVIDKFPISRPNLTFSTLTVSNMSPEDSSIYLCSSSSAGGIFNGYTFGSGTRLTVV.

The V gene is TRBV5-1, the J gene TRBJ1-2, with 7 bases that match TRBD1. Looked up from germline, CDR1 is SGHRS and CDR2 is YFSETQ. With V trimmed by 0 bases and J by 8 bases, 7 bases remained unmatched. The CDR3 totals 14 residues. As DNA, the CDR3 is TGCGCCAGCAGCTTGGATGGCAGGGGGAGCGGCTACACCTTC. Protein: CASSLDGRGSGYTF.

This sequence joins TRBV5-1 and TRBJ1-1; 9 nucleotides agree with TRBD1. This CDR3 is 15 amino acids long. The V gene's germline CDR1 is SGHRS and CDR2 YFSETQ. After removal of 4 bases from V and 7 bases from J, the junction contained 11 bases not matched to a gene. The DNA for the CDR3 is TGCGCCAGCAGCCCCGGGACAGGGTCTTTAAGTGAAGCTTTCTTT. Translated: CASSPGTGSLSEAFF.

The chain joins TRBV9 to TRBJ1-2; no firm D call. Germline V lookup: CDR1 SGDLS, CDR2 YYNGEE. With 8 bases removed from V and 4 bases from J, the gap between germline ends came to 6 bases. The CDR3 consists of 10 residues. This chain's CDR3 is CASSGYGYTF. Written as DNA, the CDR3 is TGTGCCAGTTCCGGCTATGGCTACACCTTC.

CDR3 region: CASQKANYGYTF. CDR3 nucleotides: TGTGCCAGCCAGAAAGCTAACTATGGCTACACCTTC. This chain links TRBV28 with TRBJ1-2; D unresolved. The germline gives CDR1 MDHEN, CDR2 SYDVKM. The CDR3 contains 12 residues. V lost 8 bases and J lost 0, with 7 bases in between.

The chain joins TRBV4-2 to TRBJ1-3; no definite D call. Between the trimmed V and J ends, which lost 4 bases and 0 bases, there was a span of 13 bases. The CDR3 is made up of 16 amino acids. The V gene's germline CDR1 is LGHNA and CDR2 YNFKEQ. The CDR3 spells CASSPLDLSSGNTIYF. In DNA form, the CDR3 reads TGTGCCAGCAGCCCTCTCGACTTAAGCTCTGGAAACACCATATATTTT.

This clone was detected once. The genes are TRBV7-2 and TRBJ2-7; no firm D call. Trimming stripped 4 bases from V and 3 bases from J, with 4 bases between. CDR1 and CDR2 from the germline V gene are SGHTA and FQGNSA. This CDR3 is 11 amino acids long. The CDR3 loop reads CASSSFYEQYF. The CDR3 nucleotides are TGTGCCAGCAGCTCCTTCTACGAGCAGTACTTC.

This chain connects TRBV7-9 to TRBJ1-5; 7 nucleotides match TRBD1. The trim removed 3 bases at V and 5 bases at J, leaving 1 base unmatched. Per the germline V gene, CDR1 is SEHNR and CDR2 is FQNEAQ (reference sequence). The CDR3 spans 13 residues. The CDR3 region has the DNA TGTGCCAGCAGCTTTGACAGGGATCAGCCCCAGCATTTT. Protein product: CASSFDRDQPQHF.

The CDR3 nucleotides are TGTGCCAGCAGCCTGGACAGGGGAAACACTGAAGCTTTCTTT. Protein sequence: CASSLDRGNTEAFF. This chain links TRBV5-6 with TRBJ1-1, with 9 bases that match TRBD1. The V gene end was trimmed by 4 bases and the J gene end by 2 bases; junction bases not matched to a gene: 3. Per germline, CDR1 SGHDT and CDR2 YYEEEE. The CDR3 loop spans 14 amino acids.

The rearrangement links TRBV25-1 to TRBJ1-3, with 7 nucleotides matching TRBD1. Germline CDR1 is MGHDK and CDR2 is SYGVNS. This CDR3 spans 14 amino acids. After removal of 7 bases from V and 4 bases from J, the junction contained 7 bases not matched to a gene. CDR3 bases: TGTGCCAGCACACATGACAGGGTGGGAAACACCATATATTTT. Amino acids: CASTHDRVGNTIYF.

The J gene is TRBJ2-7, the V gene TRBV7-6; tentative D call: TRBD1 (6 bases). V lost 8 bases and J 3 bases, leaving 14 bases between the germline ends. The germline V gene encodes CDR1 SGHVS and CDR2 FNYEAQ. This CDR3 comprises 13 residues. The CDR3 DNA follows: TGTGCCAGCGCCCACAGGGCTTACTACGAGCAGTACTTC. Its translation: CASAHRAYYEQYF.

The rearrangement joins TRBV6-5 to TRBJ2-7; 8 bases match TRBD1. V lost 5 bases and J lost 0; bases outside the gene matches: 3. This CDR3 has 14 amino acids. Germline V gene data show CDR1 as MNHEY and CDR2 as SVGAGI. The CDR3 DNA reads as TGTGCCAGCAGTAAAGACAGGGGCTCCTACGAGCAGTACTTC. Its translation is CASSKDRGSYEQYF.

CDR3 nucleotides: TGCAGCGTAGAACTAGGGACTGCGGATACGCAGTATTTT. This encodes CSVELGTADTQYF. V usage is TRBV29-1 and J usage is TRBJ2-3; perhaps TRBD2 as D (6 bases). The length of the CDR3 is 13 residues. The germline gives CDR1 SQVTM, CDR2 ANQGSEA. Trimming took 6 bases from V and 6 from J, leaving 16 bases between them.

This clone has a handful of counts. The chain is built from TRBV30 and TRBJ2-1; the match to TRBD2 covers 8 bases. The CDR3 extends over 18 amino acids. Germline values: CDR1 GTSNPN, CDR2 SVGIG (reference sequence). Trimming removed 5 bases from V and 0 bases from J; junction bases left unmatched: 15. Written as DNA, the CDR3 is TGTGCCTGGGCGCGGGGGGTGTCGTATTTGAGCTCCTACAATGAGCAGTTCTTC. This encodes CAWARGVSYLSSYNEQFF.